One and the same sample provided the 28 T cell receptor beta chains below, sequenced in a study of technical replicates of blood from several donors. Here immunoSEQ multiplex PCR was the method, and the copy in TCRdb shows in-frame clones only, minus some. Altogether roughly 70,000 clones are present, approximately 96% being singletons, with the ten largest covering about 0.38%. The specimen was T cells isolated from PBMCs. The origin of the receptors is a human donor in good health.

The chain carries TRBV9 and TRBJ2-5, with unresolved D. CDR3 length: 11 residues. Germline-derived CDR1 and CDR2 are SGDLS and YYNGEE. Trimming removed 3 bases at V and 8 bases at J, with 8 bases between. The CDR3 is CASSAESTQYF. CDR3 DNA sequence: TGTGCCAGCAGCGCCGAAAGCACCCAGTACTTC.

The V and J genes are TRBV10-3 and TRBJ2-1; D is ambiguous. Trimming shortened V by 6 bases and J by 0 bases, and 12 bases separated the two germline ends. The CDR3 runs to 15 residues. Germline lookup yields CDR1 ENHRY and CDR2 SYGVKD. Written as DNA, the CDR3 is TGTGCCATCAGATCCTCCAAGAGCTCCTACAATGAGCAGTTCTTC. It translates to CAIRSSKSSYNEQFF.

The genes are TRBV30 and TRBJ2-7; D not certain. Germline lookup yields CDR1 GTSNPN and CDR2 SVGIG (reference sequence). The germline V and J ends were trimmed by 0 bases and 1 base, with 4 bases remaining between them. This CDR3 comprises 12 residues. In DNA, the CDR3 is TGTGCCTGGAGTGTACTTTCCTACGAGCAGTACTTC. This translates into CAWSVLSYEQYF.

This CDR3 reads CASSQTLAGGYEQYF. In nucleotides, the CDR3 is TGTGCCAGCAGCCAAACACTAGCGGGAGGCTACGAGCAGTACTTC. The chain has TRBV4-2 and TRBJ2-7; the match to TRBD2 covers 12 bases. CDR3 length: 15 amino acids. With 2 bases clipped from V and 3 bases from J, the junction kept 2 bases outside the gene matches. Germline loops: CDR1 LGHNA, CDR2 YNFKEQ.

This chain uses TRBV6-5 with TRBJ2-7; TRBD1 agrees at 9 bases. The germline gives CDR1 MNHEY, CDR2 SVGAGI. CDR3 length: 16 amino acids. The ends lost 0 bases at V and 1 base at J; junction bases unmatched: 4. This CDR3 is CASSYSLGQGSYEQYF. CDR3 DNA: TGTGCCAGCAGTTACTCGCTGGGACAGGGATCCTACGAGCAGTACTTC.

This chain joins TRBV19 and TRBJ2-7; a weak D match, TRBD2 (5 bases). The CDR3 is made up of 15 amino acids. CDR1 is LNHDA, CDR2 SQIVND, per germline (reference sequence). V was cut by 3 bases and J by 6 bases, with 18 bases left in between. This CDR3 reads CASSITEVPKSEQYF. The CDR3 DNA reads TGTGCCAGTAGTATCACGGAGGTGCCCAAAAGCGAGCAGTACTTC.

The rearrangement uses TRBV4-1 and TRBJ1-2; TRBD1 is a possible D gene (5 bases). Germline V gene data show CDR1 as MGHRA and CDR2 as YSYEKL. The CDR3 runs 13 residues. V lost 0 bases and J lost 5, with 7 bases in between. The CDR3 spells CASSQDRVYGYTF. CDR3 DNA: TGCGCCAGCAGCCAAGACAGGGTATATGGCTACACCTTC.

The rearrangement uses TRBV5-1 and TRBJ1-3, with D possibly being TRBD1 (5 bases). The germline gives CDR1 SGHRS, CDR2 YFSETQ. This CDR3 has 17 amino acids. V lost 0 bases, J lost 4 bases, and 17 bases lay in between. The CDR3, as DNA: TGCGCCAGCAGCTTGGCCTCCATAGGGGTGTCAGGAAACACCATATATTTT. Translating gives CASSLASIGVSGNTIYF.

The J gene is TRBJ1-5, the V gene TRBV5-6; no reliable D call. The V and J ends lost 5 bases and 0 bases respectively, with 9 bases between them. The germline V gene encodes CDR1 SGHDT and CDR2 YYEEEE. The CDR3 sequence is 14 residues long. CDR3 bases: TGTGCCAGCAGGGCAAAGAATAGCAATCAGCCCCAGCATTTT. Translating gives CASRAKNSNQPQHF.

The chain couples TRBV18 to TRBJ2-5, with 9 bases matching TRBD2. Germline lookup yields CDR1 KGHSH and CDR2 LQKENI. This CDR3 has 15 residues. Trimming took 4 bases from V and 5 from J; bases not matched to a gene: 8. The DNA of the CDR3 is TGTGCCAGCTCACGCTCTAGCGGGGAGCTGGAGACCCAGTACTTC. This encodes CASSRSSGELETQYF.

This chain joins TRBV2 and TRBJ1-1; the D is unclear. With 6 bases removed from V and 5 bases from J, the gap between germline ends came to 10 bases. CDR1 and CDR2 from the germline V gene are SNHLY and FYNNEI. The CDR3 totals 12 residues. The CDR3 loop reads CASSIRETEAFF. CDR3 bases: TGTGCCAGCAGCATAAGGGAGACTGAAGCTTTCTTT.

The chain carries TRBV9 and TRBJ2-3, with TRBD2 as a possible D gene (5 bases). CDR3 length equals 15 residues. Germline CDR1 and CDR2: SGDLS and YYNGEE. V lost 4 bases to trimming and J lost 2 bases, with 14 bases between them. CDR3 amino acids: CASSPFAGNTDTQYF. The CDR3 DNA is TGTGCCAGCAGCCCCTTTGCGGGTAACACAGATACGCAGTATTTT.

V is TRBV29-1 and J is TRBJ1-4, with 9 positions matching TRBD1. Trimming at V came to 5 bases and at J to 7 bases, leaving 8 bases not matched to a gene. Germline CDR1 is SQVTM and CDR2 is ANQGSEA. The CDR3 is 14 residues long. The CDR3 protein is CSVRSGTGSEKLFF. CDR3 coding DNA: TGCAGCGTTCGCTCCGGGACAGGGAGTGAAAAACTGTTTTTT.

This CDR3 reads CASSAAGTEGETQYF. CDR3 coding DNA: TGTGCCAGCAGCGCGGCTGGGACTGAGGGAGAGACCCAGTACTTC. The V gene is TRBV9, the J gene TRBJ2-5; D is perhaps TRBD2 (6 bases). The germline V and J ends were trimmed by 3 bases and 4 bases, with 16 bases remaining between them. The CDR3 has 15 residues. CDR1 and CDR2 (germline): SGDLS, YYNGEE. The full variable domain, in which reference TRBV9 and TRBJ2-5 provide the parts outside the CDR3, is DSGVTQTPKHLITATGQRVTLRCSPRSGDLSVYWYQQSLDQGLQFLIQYYNGEERAKGNILERFSAQQFPDLHSELNLSSLELGDSALYFCASSAAGTEGETQYFGPGTRLLVL.

The J gene is TRBJ2-4, the V gene TRBV19; TRBD1 matches at 8 bases. The germline gives CDR1 LNHDA, CDR2 SQIVND (reference sequence). The CDR3 has 16 residues. With V trimmed by 6 bases and J by 0 bases, 7 bases remained unmatched. This chain's CDR3 is CASREEQGVAKNIQYF. The CDR3 nucleotides are TGTGCCAGTAGGGAGGAACAGGGGGTAGCCAAAAACATTCAGTACTTC.

The chain employs TRBV19 and TRBJ2-3; 8 bases align to TRBD2. The V gene's germline CDR1 is LNHDA and CDR2 SQIVND (reference sequence). V lost 3 bases to trimming and J lost 3 bases; unmatched junction nucleotides: 8. This CDR3 is 16 amino acids long. CDR3 protein: CASSIGGAGATDTQYF. The DNA of the CDR3 is TGTGCCAGTAGTATCGGTGGAGCGGGAGCAACAGATACGCAGTATTTT.

Here the CDR3 DNA reads TGCACCAGCAGCCAGGTCGGCGGAACTAGGCGCCAAGAGACCCAGTACTTC. Protein sequence: CTSSQVGGTRRQETQYF. The rearrangement links TRBV1 to TRBJ2-5; the DNA was not used to check the table's D call, TRBD2. TRBV1 is noted as a pseudogene. The CDR3 runs to 17 residues.

The chain has TRBV9 and TRBJ2-5; the match to TRBD1 covers 8 bases. With V trimmed by 3 bases and J by 2 bases, 6 bases remained unmatched. Germline V lookup: CDR1 SGDLS, CDR2 YYNGEE. The CDR3 length is 15 residues. CDR3 loop: CASSGWQGAQETQYF. Here the CDR3 DNA reads TGTGCCAGCAGCGGGTGGCAGGGGGCGCAAGAGACCCAGTACTTC. Full variable domain (rest looked up from reference TRBV9 and TRBJ2-5): DSGVTQTPKHLITATGQRVTLRCSPRSGDLSVYWYQQSLDQGLQFLIQYYNGEERAKGNILERFSAQQFPDLHSELNLSSLELGDSALYFCASSGWQGAQETQYFGPGTRLLVL.

The chain recombines TRBV4-3 with TRBJ2-7; TRBD2 might be the D (6 bases). The CDR3 runs 16 residues. Per the germline V gene, CDR1 is LGHNA and CDR2 is YSLEER. Trimming left V 3 bases short and J 3 bases short, with 18 bases between. The CDR3 loop is CASSQRDGTSVYEQYF. CDR3 sequence (DNA): TGCGCCAGCAGCCAGCGGGACGGTACATCAGTCTACGAGCAGTACTTC.

The chain is built from TRBV6-1 and TRBJ1-4; D not certain. Trimming cost V 3 bases and J 0 bases, with 8 bases left between them. Germline lookup yields CDR1 MNHNS and CDR2 SASEGT. The CDR3 is 15 residues long. This chain's CDR3 is CASSDRVATNEKLFF. For the CDR3, the DNA is TGTGCCAGCAGTGACCGGGTTGCAACTAATGAAAAACTGTTTTTT.

This chain uses TRBV5-1 with TRBJ1-2; D call uncertain. The V gene's germline CDR1 is SGHRS and CDR2 YFSETQ. Trimming stripped 7 bases from V and 1 base from J, with 11 bases between. The CDR3 has 13 residues. The CDR3 spells CASGEDINYGYTF. Written as DNA, the CDR3 is TGCGCCAGCGGGGAGGATATTAACTATGGCTACACCTTC.

V gene TRBV6-5 combines with J gene TRBJ1-5, with TRBD1 matching 7 bases. Germline assignment: CDR1 MNHEY and CDR2 SVGAGI. This CDR3 is built from 14 residues. Germline trimming cut 10 bases from V and 1 base from J; bases unmatched to any gene: 7. The CDR3 loop reads CATSATGSNQPQHF. CDR3 nucleotides: TGTGCCACCTCGGCGACAGGGAGCAATCAGCCCCAGCATTTT.

This clone was detected only once. This chain uses TRBV13 with TRBJ2-7; D perhaps matches TRBD2 (6 bases). Trimming removed 0 bases from V and 1 base from J, with 22 bases in between. CDR1 PRHDT and CDR2 FYEKMQ come from the germline V gene (reference sequence). The CDR3 spans 19 residues. As DNA, the CDR3 is TGTGCCAGCAGCTTAGGGGTAGTGGCGCGAGTAGCGGATTCCTACGAGCAGTACTTC. As protein: CASSLGVVARVADSYEQYF. The full variable domain, completed using reference TRBV13 and TRBJ2-7, is AAGVIQSPRHLIKEKRETATLKCYPIPRHDTVYWYQQGPGQDPQFLISFYEKMQSDKGSIPDRFSAQQFSDYHSELNMSSLELGDSALYFCASSLGVVARVADSYEQYFGPGTRLTVT.

This chain connects TRBV7-2 to TRBJ2-7; tentatively, D is TRBD2 (5 bases). Per the germline V gene, CDR1 is SGHTA and CDR2 is FQGNSA. V was clipped by 3 bases and J by 3 bases, with 9 bases between them. The CDR3 runs 13 residues. DNA for the CDR3: TGTGCCAGCAGCTTGATAGAGGGCTACGAGCAGTACTTC. It specifies CASSLIEGYEQYF.

The chain couples TRBV27 to TRBJ1-2; no reliable D call. Trimming took 3 bases from V and 8 from J, leaving 22 bases between them. Per the germline V gene, CDR1 is MNHEY and CDR2 is SMNVEV (reference sequence). The CDR3 sequence is 16 residues long. The CDR3 coding sequence is TGTGCCAGCAGTTTGGCGACCGGGTGGAATCTTGGGGGCTACACCTTC. Protein: CASSLATGWNLGGYTF.

This chain connects TRBV7-9 to TRBJ2-1; 7 bases align to TRBD1. Trimming cost V 1 base and J 3 bases; bases outside gene matches: 6. The length of the CDR3 is 16 residues. Germline V CDR1 and CDR2: SEHNR, FQNEAQ (reference sequence). CDR3 sequence reads: CASSLVRGPDYNEQFF. In DNA form, the CDR3 reads TGTGCCAGCAGCTTAGTTAGGGGGCCGGACTACAATGAGCAGTTCTTC.

This chain connects TRBV28 to TRBJ2-3, with 10 positions matching TRBD1. The CDR3 totals 13 residues. After removal of 10 bases from V and 3 bases from J, the junction contained 4 bases not matched to a gene. Germline V gene sequence: CDR1 MDHEN, CDR2 SYDVKM. The CDR3: CATRDRGTDTQYF. CDR3 DNA sequence: TGTGCCACCCGGGACAGGGGTACAGATACGCAGTATTTT.

The chain is built from TRBV4-3 and TRBJ2-3, with D uncertain. Germline CDR1 LGHNA, CDR2 YSLEER. Trimming shortened V by 1 base and J by 1 base, and 9 bases separated the two germline ends. This CDR3 spans 15 amino acids. CDR3 in DNA: TGCGCCAGCAGCCAAGCCCCCTTAGGCACAGATACGCAGTATTTT. This translates into CASSQAPLGTDTQYF.